This T cell receptor (beta chain) was identified during a study of T-cell memory formation after mild COVID-19. A single record per CDR3 protein comes from TCRdb applying MiXCR to the 5' RACE reads. The sample has some 260,000 distinct CDR3 sequences, about a sixth seen once. This clonotype was seen only a few times. This receptor was identified in a man aged 18 to 35 who had mild COVID-19 (a few samples of this study predate the infection). Cell type and time point are not known. The specimen was PBMCs or a T cell subset sorted from them (not recorded which).

The CDR3 DNA reads as TGTGCCACCAGTGATCCGGGTCCGGAGCTAGCGGCTAGCACAGATACGCAGTATTTT. Translating gives CATSDPGPELAASTDTQYF. The chain recombines TRBV24-1 with TRBJ2-3; 7 nucleotides match TRBD2. The junction had 14 bases not matched to a gene; V was cut back by 3 bases and J by 0 bases. The CDR3 sequence is 19 residues long. Germline CDR1 reads KGHDR; CDR2 reads SFDVKD.